The 15 T cell receptor beta chains below were found in one sample sequenced in a study of CD8+ T cells in alopecia areata. As to treatment: oral pan-JAK inhibitor, 5-10 mg twice daily. Extracted RNA was reverse transcribed into cDNA, the sequencing template. Here immunoSEQ multiplex PCR was the method, and the copy in TCRdb shows in-frame clones only, minus some. The sample gives fewer than 250,000 clones, 45% to 65% of which show up once; 0.65% to 0.7% is in the top ten. The sample was CD4+ T cells sorted from blood, taken at week 4, from a patient treated with tofacitinib. These receptor sequences come from a human donor with alopecia areata.

This clone was seen more than once but under ten times. This sample includes further DNA sequences coding for the same CDR3. This sequence joins TRBV7-8 and TRBJ2-5, with unresolved D. The CDR3 runs 11 residues. Trimming took off 5 bases at V and 5 bases at J, with 6 bases between the two ends. CDR1 SGHVS and CDR2 FQNEAQ come from the germline V gene. The CDR3 protein is CASSPRETQYF. CDR3 coding DNA: TGTGCCAGCAGCCCCCGGGAGACCCAGTACTTC.

The V gene is TRBV4-1, the J gene TRBJ1-2; 7 nucleotides line up with TRBD1. V shed 3 bases, J shed 0 bases, and the junction held 10 bases outside the gene matches. This CDR3 comprises 17 residues. Germline CDR1 MGHRA, CDR2 YSYEKL. The CDR3 is CASSHSDRARTNYGYTF. DNA for the CDR3: TGCGCCAGCAGCCACTCAGACAGGGCGAGAACTAACTATGGCTACACCTTC.

V usage is TRBV4-3 and J usage is TRBJ2-1, with 12 nucleotides matching TRBD2. V lost 1 base and J lost 8; bases outside the gene matches: 6. The CDR3 extends over 16 amino acids. CDR1 and CDR2 (germline): LGHNA, YSLEER. CDR3 amino acids: CASSQVLLAGGHEQFF. CDR3 nucleotide sequence: TGCGCCAGCAGCCAAGTCCTACTAGCGGGAGGCCATGAGCAGTTCTTC.

The V call is TRBV2, the J call TRBJ1-1; TRBD1 matches 9 bases. V was pared by 5 bases and J by 5 bases, with 6 bases of the junction left unmatched. This CDR3 comprises 14 residues. Germline CDR1 SNHLY, CDR2 FYNNEI. The chain's CDR3 is CASSPQGAVTEAFF. For the CDR3, the DNA is TGTGCCAGCAGTCCACAGGGGGCAGTGACTGAAGCTTTCTTT.

Only one count was recorded for this clone. The chain is built from TRBV4-2 and TRBJ2-5; D is possibly TRBD1 (7 bases). This CDR3 is built from 16 residues. From germline, CDR1 is LGHNA and CDR2 YNFKEQ. Trimming took off 5 bases at V and 2 bases at J, with 18 bases between the two ends. The CDR3 loop is CASSAHIRGEQETQYF. CDR3 DNA sequence: TGTGCCAGCAGCGCCCACATCAGGGGGGAACAAGAGACCCAGTACTTC.

This clone was seen a handful of times. The chain is built from TRBV29-1 and TRBJ2-7, with 9 bases that match TRBD2. Germline CDR1 and CDR2: SQVTM and ANQGSEA. The CDR3 has 14 amino acids. J lost 1 base, V lost 6 bases, and 7 bases had no gene match. This CDR3 is CSVKTSGSSYEQYF. In nucleotides, the CDR3 is TGCAGCGTCAAGACTAGCGGATCTTCCTACGAGCAGTACTTC.

In DNA form, the CDR3 reads TGCAGCGTTATAGGACAGGGGGCTGGGGCCAACGTCCTGACTTTC. Its protein is CSVIGQGAGANVLTF. The genes are TRBV29-1 and TRBJ2-6; TRBD1 matches 10 bases. This CDR3 contains 15 residues. The V gene end was trimmed by 5 bases and the J gene end by 2 bases; junction bases not matched to a gene: 3. Germline V CDR1 and CDR2: SQVTM, ANQGSEA.

V and J are TRBV5-1 and TRBJ2-3; D ambiguous. The CDR3 length is 13 residues. CDR1 and CDR2 from the germline V gene are SGHRS and YFSETQ. V was shortened by 0 bases and J by 6 bases, with 8 bases between the two germline ends. CDR3 loop: CASSLVVSDTQYF. The CDR3 coding sequence is TGCGCCAGCAGCTTGGTAGTTTCGGATACGCAGTATTTT.

This clone was detected only once. CDR3 residues: CASSSQVISTDTQYF. The DNA for the CDR3 is TGTGCCAGCAGCTCCCAAGTTATAAGCACAGATACGCAGTATTTT. The V gene is TRBV7-2, the J gene TRBJ2-3; D is unresolved. This CDR3 is 15 amino acids long. CDR1 is SGHTA, CDR2 FQGNSA, per germline. Trimming removed 4 bases at V and 0 bases at J, with 11 bases between.

This clone was picked up one time. The gene calls are TRBV29-1 and TRBJ1-1, with D possibly being TRBD1 (6 bases). The V end lost 3 bases, the J end lost 6 bases, and 20 bases lay between the germline ends. Germline loops: CDR1 SQVTM, CDR2 ANQGSEA. This CDR3 is 15 amino acids long. CDR3 sequence (DNA): TGCAGCGTTGATTCTAGGGGGACTGATGTCTCTGAAGCTTTCTTT. Its protein product is CSVDSRGTDVSEAFF.

The V gene is TRBV5-6, the J gene TRBJ2-7; D is perhaps TRBD2 (5 bases). The CDR3 contains 13 residues. V was shortened by 0 bases and J by 5 bases, with 9 bases between the two germline ends. Per germline, CDR1 SGHDT and CDR2 YYEEEE. Here the CDR3 reads CASSLGAGHEQYF. CDR3 nucleotide sequence: TGTGCCAGCAGCTTGGGCGCGGGCCACGAGCAGTACTTC.

The chain joins TRBV30 to TRBJ2-2; no clear D gene. Germline CDR1 reads GTSNPN; CDR2 reads SVGIG (reference sequence). V dropped 0 bases and J dropped 6 bases, with 8 bases sitting between them. The CDR3 is 13 residues long. The CDR3 loop reads CAWSVYRPGELFF. In DNA, the CDR3 is TGTGCCTGGAGTGTATATAGACCCGGGGAGCTGTTTTTT.

The J gene is TRBJ2-1, the V gene TRBV9, with D possibly TRBD1 on 5 matching bases. V lost 4 bases and J lost 5, with 13 bases in between. This CDR3 has 14 residues. The germline V gene encodes CDR1 SGDLS and CDR2 YYNGEE. CDR3 region: CASSSRTFDNEQFF. The DNA for the CDR3 is TGTGCCAGCAGCTCACGGACATTTGACAATGAGCAGTTCTTC. The full variable domain, with the rest looked up from reference TRBV9 and TRBJ2-1, is DSGVTQTPKHLITATGQRVTLRCSPRSGDLSVYWYQQSLDQGLQFLIQYYNGEERAKGNILERFSAQQFPDLHSELNLSSLELGDSALYFCASSSRTFDNEQFFGPGTRLTVL.

The chain joins TRBV7-2 to TRBJ2-6; unclear D gene. Germline CDR1 reads SGHTA; CDR2 reads FQGNSA. Trimming removed 5 bases at V and 2 bases at J, with 10 bases between. The CDR3 contains 15 residues. CDR3 sequence reads: CASSRNAAGANVLTF. CDR3 coding DNA: TGTGCCAGCAGCCGAAACGCGGCTGGGGCCAACGTCCTGACTTTC.

This clone was seen only a few times. CDR3 DNA sequence: TGTGCCAGCAGCCGGGGAAGCGTCCGTAATGAAAAACTGTTTTTT. Protein: CASSRGSVRNEKLFF. V is TRBV7-9 and J is TRBJ1-4; D ambiguous. The germline gives CDR1 SEHNR, CDR2 FQNEAQ (reference sequence). The CDR3 loop spans 15 amino acids. V lost 5 bases and J lost 4, with 14 bases in between.